This TCR beta chain was found in a study of human T cells and chemical hapten exposure (dated by TCRdb to 2020 to 2022). Describing the broader study: For sensitization, 2% DPC in acetone was applied to a 2 cm by 2 cm area of upper inner arm skin. Throughout the study period of approximately 23 weeks, patients also received therapeutic DPC doses to the scalp every week. Patch tests used Finn chambers with 0.01% DPC on the upper back, scored after 6 days by International Contact Dermatitis Research Group standards. Alopecia areata with under or over 50% scalp involvement, alopecia totalis and alopecia universalis were represented in the patient cohort, which was mostly female. Libraries were combined into a pool for sequencing, and differences in TCR yield between samples came mainly from small differences in library volumes within the pool. The study tracked peripheral blood TCR repertoire changes in vivo during primary and secondary sensitization to the hapten diphenylcyclopropenone (DPC) in alopecia patients. Patient blood was sampled pre-sensitization (week 0) and at 2, 6 and about 24 weeks after DPC sensitization. For TCR sequencing, blood came from over 25 alopecia patients at anywhere from one to four time points (pre-sensitization, 2, 6 and 24 weeks). Study-wide findings and limitations: No change with DPC sensitization was found in the number of TCRs above 1 in 1000 frequency, and no evidence of global repertoire structure alterations was found. Compared with pre-sensitization or healthy control sets, expanded TCRs formed significantly more large CDR3 similarity clusters, which is consistent with antigen-driven responses. After repeated subsampling, changes were observed in the strength of the expansion versus patch-test correlation and in the threshold at which the correlation became significant. Because every patient had alopecia, a presumed autoimmune disease, the patients' immune response might differ from that of healthy individuals. Patch test score correlated positively with the number of PT1 expanded TCRs, reaching significance at thresholds 8, 16 and 32 but not at 4.

The library relied on RACE. Sequencing was performed on a NextSeq 500. Library preparation attached unique molecular identifiers to individual cDNA molecules for quantitative, reproducible TCR counting. Both TCR alpha and TCR beta chains were sequenced from each blood RNA sample. Per the original workflow: A median of about 87,000 TCRs per sample was observed, with a range of about 20,000 to 750,000. V, J and CDR3 annotation of the TCR reads was carried out using the Decombinator software suite. For PS versus PT1 abundance plots, all samples were subsampled to the same number of TCRs (28,000). Expanded TCRs were defined as absent before sensitization and observed at least eight times at the 2-week time point. TCRdb passed the public sequencing reads through fastp at Q25 and MiXCR, retaining productive beta sequences. Identical CDR3 proteins give one entry, which carries the most common genes and DNA. TCRdb, not the authors, supplied the V and J calls. This sample gives approximately 180,000 distinct CDR3 sequences in total; around 30% of them show up just once. About 2.8% of the sample comes from the top ten.

A word on this clonotype: No antigen is known for it. No quality values exist for individual bases; no much larger clone is one base distant.

The sample's time point label, in plain terms: pre-sensitization, week 0. The sample's treatment or condition, from its label and the paper: therapeutic diphenylcyclopropenone sensitization with weekly scalp DPC. At each patch-test visit, blood was drawn before the patch test was applied. Eligible patients were aged 18 to 70, diagnosed with alopecia, deemed suitable for DPC therapy, and excluded if pregnant. Total RNA was isolated from unfractionated whole blood collected in Tempus Blood RNA tubes. V is shortened by 12 bases, J by 1 base, and the region joining them spans 6 bases. The CDR3, cysteine through phenylalanine, is 11 amino acids long. The CDR3 DNA has 33 bases and is translated from base 1. From a lookup of the germline V gene, CDR1 and CDR2 are KGHDR and SFDVKD.

The rearranged chain carries TRBV24-1 and TRBJ1-5; no confident D gene assignment can be made. This sample comprised whole blood, obtained in connection with sensitization to the hapten diphenylcyclopropenone (DPC). The sequence was collected from a woman under 40 with alopecia areata. Some clones in this sample may be carry-over from other donors' samples. The CDR3 loop reads CAGISNQPQHF. The DNA sequence follows: TGTGCCGGAATAAGCAATCAGCCCCAGCATTTT.